The clone carrying this T cell receptor beta chain has more than one count but fewer than ten. Antigen: not known. TCRdb reprocessed the reads with MiXCR, giving one entry per CDR3 protein. The profile shows fewer than 200,000 distinct CDR3 sequences, roughly 14% of them singletons. This sample stems from a study of T cell repertoires in cytomegalovirus infection. Looking at the study overall: Public signatures in TCR beta pointed to CMV infection and matching HLA type. Findings of the study overall: Totalled public TCR beta family frequency picked out people who carried CMV plus the relevant HLA. Across the ex vivo response, the dominant clonotypes were HLA-C-restricted CMV-specific TCR beta clonotypes.

This CDR3 is 16 amino acids long. The V gene end was trimmed by 0 bases and the J gene end by 9 bases; junction bases not matched to a gene: 14. Germline CDR1 reads DFQATT; CDR2 reads SNEGSKA (reference sequence). The rearrangement links TRBV20-1 to TRBJ2-4; 7 nucleotides match TRBD2. Sequencing was carried out using PBMCs. The sequence derives from a human donor in good health (CMV status not recorded). Some clones in this sample may be carry-over from other donors' samples. The CDR3 DNA sequence: TGCAGTGCTAGAGATTCGGGGCGGGGGAACTCGGGCATTCAGTACTTC. Its translation is CSARDSGRGNSGIQYF.